This T cell receptor (beta chain) is drawn from a study of blood T cell repertoires in COVID-19. The repertoire was sequenced with immunoSEQ multiplex PCR; TCRdb's copy has only in-frame clones and lacks some. The profile covers about 310,000 clones, with approximately 91% appearing a single time and around a tenth taken by the ten largest. V was trimmed by 6 bases and J by 5 bases, leaving 13 bases between them. Looked up from germline, CDR1 is SQVTM and CDR2 is ANQGSEA. The CDR3 has 12 amino acids. Sample: PBMCs or T cells enriched from blood (not recorded which). The sequence came from a woman aged 40 to 49 who had recovered from COVID-19. The rearrangement joins TRBV29-1 to TRBJ2-5; D perhaps matches TRBD1 (6 bases). CDR3 in DNA: TGCAGCGTCGATACAGGGTACGAGACCCAGTACTTC. It yields the protein CSVDTGYETQYF.